This is a list of T cell receptor beta chains from one sample in a study of blood T cells in healthy people across ages. Each CDR3 protein gets one entry after TCRdb re-called the 5' RACE reads with MiXCR. Of fewer than 2,000,000 distinct CDR3 sequences listed, around 36% are singletons. The material sequenced was blood. The receptors stem from a woman in her 30s in good health. CDR3s include the opening cysteine and the closing phenylalanine or tryptophan. A D gene is named only where the DNA matches it firmly. Expanded clones are given a class, and other clones once, few, many or no size at all.

abundance	j_gene	v_gene	d_gene	CDR3nt	CDR3aa
-	TRBJ2-6	TRBV7-2	-	TGTGCCAGCAGCTTAGACGCGGGGGCCAACGTCCTGACTTTC	CASSLDAGANVLTF
few	TRBJ2-1	TRBV4-2	-	TGTGCCAGCAGCCAAGAGGTTGCGGAGTACAATGAGCAGTTCTTC	CASSQEVAEYNEQFF
-	TRBJ2-1	TRBV12-3/TRBV12-4	TRBD2	TGTGCCAGCAGGCTGATGGGTGCTTGCGGGAGCAATGAGCAGTTCTTC	CASRLMGACGSNEQFF
-	TRBJ2-7	TRBV20-1	-	TGCAGTGCTAGAGATCGAGTGAGGAACCAGTTATTC	CSARDRVRNQLF
few	TRBJ1-2	TRBV27	-	TGTGCCAGCAGTTTAACCTCCGGACCCTCTTACTATGGCTACACCTTC	CASSLTSGPSYYGYTF
-	TRBJ1-5	TRBV28	-	TGTGCCAGCAGTTTCTTACCTGGACATATCAATCAGCCCCAGCATTTT	CASSFLPGHINQPQHF
few	TRBJ2-1	TRBV7-9	TRBD2	TGTGCCAGCAGCTTCGCGGGACTAGGTAACAATGAGCAGTTCTTC	CASSFAGLGNNEQFF
-	TRBJ1-4	TRBV4-1	TRBD1	TGCGCCAGCAGCCAAGATGGGACAGGAGACGAAAAACTGTTTTTT	CASSQDGTGDEKLFF
-	TRBJ2-7	TRBV20-1	TRBD2	TGCAGTGCCCTCGCGACTAGCGGCTACGAGCAGTACTTC	CSALATSGYEQYF
-	TRBJ2-5	TRBV9	TRBD2	TGTGCCAGCAGCGTAGAAGCGGGAGAGGGTCAAGAGACCCAGTACTTC	CASSVEAGEGQETQYF
once	TRBJ1-4	TRBV9	-	TGTGCCAGCAGCGTTCAGGGTTCTGGGAATGAAAAACTGTTTTTT	CASSVQGSGNEKLFF
few	TRBJ2-7	TRBV20-1	TRBD2	TGCAGTGCTAGTACAGCGGGGAGTTCCTACGAGCAGTACTTC	CSASTAGSSYEQYF
-	TRBJ2-3	TRBV7-9	TRBD2	TGTGCCAGCAGCCCCCGTATAGCGGGAGTGAAGGATACGCAGTATTTT	CASSPRIAGVKDTQYF
-	TRBJ2-1	TRBV5-1	TRBD2	TGCGCCAGCAGCCCAATGACTAGCGGATCCTACAATGAGCAGTTCTTC	CASSPMTSGSYNEQFF
-	TRBJ2-5	TRBV3-1	TRBD2	TGTGCCAGCAGCCCCCAGCTAGCGGGGAGGGAGACCCAGTACTTC	CASSPQLAGRETQYF
few	TRBJ2-7	TRBV5-1	TRBD2	TGCGCCAGCAACGCTTGGGGGGACGTTGCGGGGGACCCCTACGAGCAGTACTTC	CASNAWGDVAGDPYEQYF
-	TRBJ2-7	TRBV5-1	-	TGCGCCAGCAGCTTGGCCCCCGGGGAGGCGGCCCACGAGCAGTACTTC	CASSLAPGEAAHEQYF
few	TRBJ1-2	TRBV25-1	TRBD1	TGCGCCAACAGTGATACCGGGACAGGTGACTATGGCTACACCTTC	CANSDTGTGDYGYTF
few	TRBJ2-1	TRBV29-1	TRBD2	TGCAGCGTTGGAGGACTAGCAGAAAATGAGCAGTTCTTC	CSVGGLAENEQFF
many	TRBJ1-1	TRBV29-1	-	TGCAGCGTTGAAGAAGGGAACACTGAAGCTTTCTTT	CSVEEGNTEAFF
few	TRBJ1-5	TRBV4-1	-	TGCGCCAGCAGCAGCTTGGCCGGGGCCAGCAATCAGCCCCAGCATTTT	CASSSLAGASNQPQHF
once	TRBJ2-3	TRBV3-1	-	TGTGCCGGCAGCCAAGATCGGGATACGCAGTATTTT	CAGSQDRDTQYF
many	TRBJ2-5	TRBV3-1	TRBD1	TGTGCCAGCAGCCAAGGGACAGGCCTGCGAGAGACCCAGTACTTC	CASSQGTGLRETQYF
few	TRBJ2-3	TRBV4-1	-	TGCGCCAGCAGCCAAGATCCAGGGGAGGGCACAGATACGCAGTATTTT	CASSQDPGEGTDTQYF
-	TRBJ2-7	TRBV5-1	TRBD1	TGCGCCAGCAGCTTTGGGACAGGCCCCAATGGTGAGCAGTACTTC	CASSFGTGPNGEQYF
-	TRBJ2-3	TRBV7-2	TRBD2	TGTGCCAGCAGACGCATTCTAGCGGCTAGCACAGATACGCAGTATTTT	CASRRILAASTDTQYF
-	TRBJ2-7	TRBV6-5	-	TGTGCCAGCAGTTACGCCAGGGGGGTCTACGAGCAGTACTTC	CASSYARGVYEQYF
few	TRBJ2-7	TRBV5-1	-	TGCGCCAGCACCCGCGGGGACACCTCCTACGAGCAGTACTTC	CASTRGDTSYEQYF
-	TRBJ2-1	TRBV19	TRBD1	TGTGCCAGTAGTACGGGACAGGGGTATGTCAATGAGCAGTTCTTC	CASSTGQGYVNEQFF
-	TRBJ2-7	TRBV11-2	-	TGTGCCAACAGCTTCCCGGGCGAGCAGTACTTC	CANSFPGEQYF
-	TRBJ2-7	TRBV20-1	-	TGCAGTGCCATAGGGCAGGGCTACGAGCAGTACTTC	CSAIGQGYEQYF
-	TRBJ2-5	TRBV20-1	TRBD2	TGCAGTGCTAAACGGGGGGTCCAAGAGACCCAGTACTTC	CSAKRGVQETQYF
-	TRBJ2-7	TRBV29-1	-	TGCAGCGTTGTCGTAGCCGACGTACCCTACGAGCAGTACTTC	CSVVVADVPYEQYF
-	TRBJ1-1	TRBV10-3	-	TGTGCCATCAGTGAGGAGTCACAGAATACTGAAGCTTTCTTT	CAISEESQNTEAFF
few	TRBJ2-1	TRBV28	TRBD2	TGTGCCAGCAGCCTTGGGACTAGCGGGAGTATGGGTAATGAGCAGTTCTTC	CASSLGTSGSMGNEQFF
few	TRBJ1-1	TRBV21-1	-	TGTGCCAGCAGCAAACTACCTCTGGACAGGGGAAGTGAAGCTTTCTTT	CASSKLPLDRGSEAFF
few	TRBJ1-4	TRBV5-5	-	TGTGCCAGCAGCGTGGACGGCACCCTAAATGAAAAACTGTTTTTT	CASSVDGTLNEKLFF
-	TRBJ2-7	TRBV20-1	-	TGCAGTGCTAGAGGCCCTAGGAAGGCCTACGAGCAGTACTTC	CSARGPRKAYEQYF
few	TRBJ2-3	TRBV7-6	-	TGTGCCAGCAGCCCCTCCCTCAGGGAGTGGGGTAGAGATACGCAGTATTTT	CASSPSLREWGRDTQYF
-	TRBJ2-1	TRBV15	TRBD2	TGTGCCACCAGCGGGAGGCTAGCGGGGGGGCTTAATGAGCAGTTCTTC	CATSGRLAGGLNEQFF
-	TRBJ2-5	TRBV5-1	-	TGCGCCAGCAGCCGGGGACCGAGGGGCTCGGCCCAGTACTTC	CASSRGPRGSAQYF
-	TRBJ1-5	TRBV20-1	-	TGCAGTGCTAGGGCCAGAGATCAGCCCCAGCATTTT	CSARARDQPQHF
-	TRBJ2-5	TRBV9	TRBD2	TGTGCCAGCAGCGTAGGTTCAGCGGGAGAAAAGACCCAGTACTTC	CASSVGSAGEKTQYF
many	TRBJ2-7	TRBV4-1	TRBD1	TGCGCCAGCAGCCAGCACGAATCCGGGACAGGGCTTAACGAGCAGTACTTC	CASSQHESGTGLNEQYF
-	TRBJ1-1	TRBV3-1	-	TGTGCCAGCACCCGGGTAGGGGGGAGTTCTGAAGCTTTCTTT	CASTRVGGSSEAFF
-	TRBJ1-2	TRBV12-3/TRBV12-4	-	TGTGCCAGCAGTGGGACCGGGCAGCTTAGCCAAAACTATGGCTACACCTTC	CASSGTGQLSQNYGYTF
many	TRBJ2-1	TRBV4-1	TRBD2	TGCGCCAGCAGCCAACTCGGACTAGCGGGGAACAATGAGCAGTTCTTC	CASSQLGLAGNNEQFF
few	TRBJ2-5	TRBV12-3/TRBV12-4	-	TGTGCCAGCAGTCCCCTCAGGGCGCCTGGAGAGACCCAGTACTTC	CASSPLRAPGETQYF
-	TRBJ2-7	TRBV15	-	TGTGCCACCAGCATGGGGACATCCTCCTACGAGCAGTACTTC	CATSMGTSSYEQYF
-	TRBJ2-1	TRBV28	TRBD1	TGTGCCAGCAGTAAACAGGGGGCGGTTGAGCAGTTCTTC	CASSKQGAVEQFF
once	TRBJ2-5	TRBV20-1	TRBD2	TGCAGTGCTAGAGATTGGGCTAGCGGGGGGGGGAAGACCCAGTACTTC	CSARDWASGGGKTQYF